Listed below are T cell receptor beta chains from one sample, sequenced in a study of T cells in Graves' hyperthyroidism and ophthalmopathy. One entry per CDR3 protein results from TCRdb running MiXCR on the multiplex PCR reads. The table includes approximately 520,000 distinct CDR3 sequences, around a quarter detected once. The sample was blood. The receptor source for this set is a woman in her 30s with Graves' ophthalmopathy. Each CDR3 is given with its conserved first and last residue. Each record gives: V gene, clone size, D gene, J gene, CDR3 DNA, CDR3 protein. The D gene is left open where the match is weak. Only part of the rows carry a size: once, few, many, or a class if the clone is expanded.

TRBV9	many	-	TRBJ2-7	TGTGCCAGCAGCGTAGCCGGGGAAAGCCGCGAGCAGTACTTC	CASSVAGESREQYF
TRBV6-5	many	-	TRBJ1-2	TGTGCCAGCAGCGCAACAGGGCCTCGTGGCTACACCTTC	CASSATGPRGYTF
TRBV2	few	-	TRBJ2-4	TGTGCCAGCAGTGAAGTGCGGGGCTCAGGCATTCAGTACTTC	CASSEVRGSGIQYF
TRBV4-2	few	-	TRBJ2-7	TGTGCCAGCAGCCCCCTTTCAGGGGCCCCCCACTACGAGCAGTACTTC	CASSPLSGAPHYEQYF
TRBV5-1	few	-	TRBJ1-2	TGCGCCAGCAGCTTGGACTACAGTTATGGCTACACCTTC	CASSLDYSYGYTF
TRBV5-4	many	-	TRBJ2-7	TGTGCCAGCAGCCAGACCCTGGACGAGCAGTACTTC	CASSQTLDEQYF
TRBV30	few	TRBD2	TRBJ2-5	TGTGCCTGGCCCTACCCCCAGCGGGGGGGCCGGGAGACCCAGTACTTC	CAWPYPQRGGRETQYF
TRBV24-1	many	TRBD1	TRBJ2-5	TGTGCCACCAGCCTGACAGGGGACGCGGAGGAGACCCAGTACTTC	CATSLTGDAEETQYF
TRBV11-2	few	TRBD1	TRBJ2-2	TGTGCCAGCAGCTTAGATCGCCGGGACAGGGGAAAGGAGGAGAACACCGGGGAGCTGTTTTTT	CASSLDRRDRGKEENTGELFF
TRBV7-8	-	TRBD1	TRBJ2-7	TGTGCCAGCAGAATGACAGGGGGTTCAAACGAGCAGTACTTC	CASRMTGGSNEQYF
TRBV3-1	many	TRBD1	TRBJ1-2	TGTGCCAGCAGCCACCCCTGGGACAGGCAGCACACTTATATCTATGGCTACACCTTC	CASSHPWDRQHTYIYGYTF
TRBV2	many	-	TRBJ1-5	TGTGCCAGCAGTTGGGGGCGGTTCAATCAGCCCCAGCATTTT	CASSWGRFNQPQHF
TRBV7-2	many	-	TRBJ1-1	TGTGCCAGCAGCTTAAGACCCGAGAACACTGAAGCTTTCTTT	CASSLRPENTEAFF
TRBV12-3/TRBV12-4	many	-	TRBJ1-1	TGTGCCAGCAGTTTAGGGGGGGCTCTGAGCACTGAAGCTTTCTTT	CASSLGGALSTEAFF
TRBV20-1	-	-	TRBJ2-7	TGCAGTGCTAGAGATGTTTGGGGAAGTACCTACGAGCAGTACTTC	CSARDVWGSTYEQYF
TRBV28	many	-	TRBJ1-5	TGTGCCAGCAGTTTACCGGGATTAAAGCCCCAGCATTTT	CASSLPGLKPQHF
TRBV9	-	-	TRBJ1-1	TGTGCCAGCAGCGTAGAGGGCGGTAGTGAAGCTTTCTTT	CASSVEGGSEAFF
TRBV12-3/TRBV12-4	few	-	TRBJ2-5	TGTGCCAGCAGTTCCCGGACAAGTGCACTGGAGACCCAGTACTTC	CASSSRTSALETQYF
TRBV28	-	-	TRBJ1-1	TGTGCCAGCGTTACGGAGTTAAGTGAAGCTTTCTTT	CASVTELSEAFF
TRBV6-4	-	-	TRBJ1-2	TGTGCCAGCACCCAAGACTTCAACTATGGCTACACCTTC	CASTQDFNYGYTF
TRBV6-1	-	-	TRBJ1-2	TGTGCCAGCAGTAATAAGGGGAACAACTATGGCTACACCTTC	CASSNKGNNYGYTF
TRBV20-1	-	-	TRBJ2-7	TGCAGTGCCAGAGAGGGGGTGTCCTACGAGCAGTACTTC	CSAREGVSYEQYF
TRBV20-1	few	TRBD1	TRBJ1-5	TGCAGTGCTAGGGACAGGGGGCAAGAGCCCCAGCATTTT	CSARDRGQEPQHF
TRBV11-2	few	-	TRBJ2-7	TGTGCCAGCAGCTCGATAAGTTGGACTCCGGGCGACGAGCAGTACTTC	CASSSISWTPGDEQYF
TRBV18	-	TRBD1	TRBJ1-1	TGTGCCAGCTCGGACAGGGTTTACACTGAAGCTTTCTTT	CASSDRVYTEAFF
TRBV19	-	-	TRBJ1-1	TGTGCCAGTAGTAGATCACAGAACCGTATGAACACTGAAGCTTTCTTT	CASSRSQNRMNTEAFF
TRBV19	many	TRBD1	TRBJ1-2	TGTGCCAGTACCCGACAGGGGGCTCACTATGGCTACACCTTC	CASTRQGAHYGYTF
TRBV28	-	TRBD2	TRBJ2-7	TGTGCCAGCAGTTTTCCGGGACTAGCGGGAGGGCTCTCTGGCTACGAGCAGTACTTC	CASSFPGLAGGLSGYEQYF
TRBV19	-	-	TRBJ1-1	TGTGCCAGTAGGACGGTGGGATCGGTCACTGAAGCTTTCTTT	CASRTVGSVTEAFF
TRBV28	many	-	TRBJ2-7	TGTGCCAGCAGAGCCGAGCCCTACGAGCAGTACTTC	CASRAEPYEQYF
TRBV28	few	-	TRBJ1-2	TGTGCCTCGGGACACCGCGGGCAGGGCTACACCTTC	CASGHRGQGYTF
TRBV5-1	-	-	TRBJ1-1	TGCGCCAGCAGCCATCCGGACACCTACACTGAAGCTTTCTTT	CASSHPDTYTEAFF
TRBV6-5	many	-	TRBJ1-2	TGTGCCAGCAGTTACTCCGGCTCCTCCTCCTATGGCTACACCTTC	CASSYSGSSSYGYTF
TRBV7-3	few	-	TRBJ2-7	TGTGCCAGCAGCTTAAGGCATTCGGGGTCCTACGGGCAGTACTTC	CASSLRHSGSYGQYF